This T cell receptor (beta chain) was identified in a study of T cell repertoires in cytomegalovirus infection. Across the whole study: Both CMV infection and a matching HLA type were indicated by public TCR beta signatures. The study, taken as a whole, reports: Using cumulative public TCR beta family frequency, the authors identified those who carried CMV together with the relevant HLA. Clonotypes of TCR beta that were HLA-C-restricted and CMV-specific dominated the ex vivo response.

CDR3 size: 15 residues. Germline loops: CDR1 MNHEY, CDR2 SVGEGT. V was trimmed by 0 bases and J by 0 bases, leaving 9 bases between them. One entry per CDR3 protein results from TCRdb running MiXCR on the reads. Found here are approximately 400,000 distinct CDR3 sequences, approximately 33% of them singletons; the top ten hold approximately 14%. This clonotype has just a few counts. Its antigen is unknown. The specimen sequenced was PBMCs. This sequence joins TRBV6-2 or TRBV6-3 and TRBJ2-7, with D possibly TRBD2 on 5 matching bases. This clonotype originated in a human donor in good health (CMV status not recorded). Some clones in this sample may be carry-over from other donors' samples. CDR3 sequence: CASSYSTIYSYEQYF. The CDR3 DNA is TGTGCCAGCAGTTACTCGACTATATACTCCTACGAGCAGTACTTC.